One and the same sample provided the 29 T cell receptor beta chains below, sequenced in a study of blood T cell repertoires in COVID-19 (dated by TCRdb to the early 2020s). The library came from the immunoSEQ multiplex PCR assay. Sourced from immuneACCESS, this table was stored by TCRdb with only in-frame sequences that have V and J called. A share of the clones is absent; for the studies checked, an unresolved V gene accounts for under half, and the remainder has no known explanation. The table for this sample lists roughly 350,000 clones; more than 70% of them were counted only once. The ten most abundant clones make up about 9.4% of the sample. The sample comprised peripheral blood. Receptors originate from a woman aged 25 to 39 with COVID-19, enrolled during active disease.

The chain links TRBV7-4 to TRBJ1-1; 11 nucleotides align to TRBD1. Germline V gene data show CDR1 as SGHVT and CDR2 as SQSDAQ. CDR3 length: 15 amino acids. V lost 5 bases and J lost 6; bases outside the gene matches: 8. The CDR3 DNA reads TGTGCCAGCAGCCTACTCCGGGACAGGGGGTCTGAAGCTTTCTTT. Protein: CASSLLRDRGSEAFF.

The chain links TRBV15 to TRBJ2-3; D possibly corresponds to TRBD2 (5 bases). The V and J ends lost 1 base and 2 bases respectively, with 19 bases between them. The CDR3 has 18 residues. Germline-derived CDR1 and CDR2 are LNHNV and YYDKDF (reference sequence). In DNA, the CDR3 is TGTGCCACCAGCAGAGGCCTTAGTACTAGGGTACCCACAGATACGCAGTATTTT. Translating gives CATSRGLSTRVPTDTQYF. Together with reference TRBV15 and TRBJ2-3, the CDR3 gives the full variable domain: DAMVIQNPRYQVTQFGKPVTLSCSQTLNHNVMYWYQQKSSQAPKLLFHYYDKDFNNEADTPDNFQSRRPNTSFCFLDIRSPGLGDTAMYLCATSRGLSTRVPTDTQYFGPGTRLTVL.

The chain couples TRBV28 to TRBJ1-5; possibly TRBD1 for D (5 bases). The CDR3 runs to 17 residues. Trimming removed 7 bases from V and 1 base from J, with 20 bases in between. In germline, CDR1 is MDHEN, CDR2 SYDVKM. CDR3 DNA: TGTGCCAGCAACCACATTCGGGGGATTACAAGCAATCAGCCCCAGCATTTT. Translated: CASNHIRGITSNQPQHF. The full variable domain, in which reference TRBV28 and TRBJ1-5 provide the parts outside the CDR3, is DVKVTQSSRYLVKRTGEKVFLECVQDMDHENMFWYRQDPGLGLRLIYFSYDVKMKEKGDIPEGYSVSREKKERFSLILESASTNQTSMYLCASNHIRGITSNQPQHFGDGTRLSIL.

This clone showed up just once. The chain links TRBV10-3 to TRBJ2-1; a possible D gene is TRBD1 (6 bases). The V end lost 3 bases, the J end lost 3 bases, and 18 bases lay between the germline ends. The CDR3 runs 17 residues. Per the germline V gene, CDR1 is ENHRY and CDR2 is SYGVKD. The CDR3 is CAISEEGRGHYYNEQFF. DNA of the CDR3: TGTGCCATCAGTGAAGAGGGAAGGGGACACTACTACAATGAGCAGTTCTTC.

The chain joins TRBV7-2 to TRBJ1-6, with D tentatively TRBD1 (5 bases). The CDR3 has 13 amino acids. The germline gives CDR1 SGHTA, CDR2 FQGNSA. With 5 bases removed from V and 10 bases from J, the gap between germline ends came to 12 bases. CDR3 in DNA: TGTGCCAGCAGCAACCGCGGGGGATCACCCCTCCACTTT. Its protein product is CASSNRGGSPLHF.

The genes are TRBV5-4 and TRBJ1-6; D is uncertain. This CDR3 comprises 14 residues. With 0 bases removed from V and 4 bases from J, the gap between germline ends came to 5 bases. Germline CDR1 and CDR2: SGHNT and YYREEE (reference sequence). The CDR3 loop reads CASSLAGYNSPLHF. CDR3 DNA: TGTGCCAGCAGCTTGGCGGGGTATAATTCACCCCTCCACTTT.

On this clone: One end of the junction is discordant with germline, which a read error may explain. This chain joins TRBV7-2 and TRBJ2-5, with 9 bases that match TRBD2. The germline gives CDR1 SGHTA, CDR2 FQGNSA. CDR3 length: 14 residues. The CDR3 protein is CASSVAGVTETQYF. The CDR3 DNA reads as TGTGCCAGCAGCGTAGCGGGAGTCACGGAGACCCAGTACTTC.

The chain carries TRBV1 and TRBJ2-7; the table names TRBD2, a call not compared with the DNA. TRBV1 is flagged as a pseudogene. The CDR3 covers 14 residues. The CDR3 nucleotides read TGCACCAGCAGCCAAGTTCCACTAGCGTACGAGCAGTACTTC. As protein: CTSSQVPLAYEQYF.

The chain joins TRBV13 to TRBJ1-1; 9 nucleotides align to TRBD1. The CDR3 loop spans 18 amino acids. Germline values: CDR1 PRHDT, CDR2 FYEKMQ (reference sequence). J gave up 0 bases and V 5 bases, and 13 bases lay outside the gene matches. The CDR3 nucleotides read TGTGCCAGCAGCCCTGCGGGACAGGGAGACCTGATGAACACTGAAGCTTTCTTT. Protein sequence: CASSPAGQGDLMNTEAFF.

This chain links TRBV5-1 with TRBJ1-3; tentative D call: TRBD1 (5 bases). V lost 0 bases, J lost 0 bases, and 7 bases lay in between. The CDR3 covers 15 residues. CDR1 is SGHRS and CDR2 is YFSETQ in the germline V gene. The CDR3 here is CASSLAGGSGNTIYF. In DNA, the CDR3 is TGCGCCAGCAGCTTGGCCGGGGGCTCTGGAAACACCATATATTTT. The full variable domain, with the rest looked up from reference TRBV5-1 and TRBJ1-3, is KAGVTQTPRYLIKTRGQQVTLSCSPISGHRSVSWYQQTPGQGLQFLFEYFSETQRNKGNFPGRFSGRQFSNSRSEMNVSTLELGDSALYLCASSLAGGSGNTIYFGEGSWLTVV.

This CDR3 is CASSATGYGYTF. CDR3 DNA: TGTGCCAGCAGCGCGACAGGTTATGGCTACACCTTC. The chain carries TRBV5-6 and TRBJ1-2, with TRBD1 as a possible D gene (6 bases). There are 12 residues in the CDR3. Between the trimmed V and J ends, which lost 4 bases and 5 bases, there was a span of 9 bases. Germline V lookup: CDR1 SGHDT, CDR2 YYEEEE.

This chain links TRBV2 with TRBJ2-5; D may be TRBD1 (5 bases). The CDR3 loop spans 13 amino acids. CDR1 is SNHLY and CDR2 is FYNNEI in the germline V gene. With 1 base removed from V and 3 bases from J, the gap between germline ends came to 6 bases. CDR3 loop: CASSEEGKETQYF. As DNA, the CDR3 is TGTGCCAGCAGTGAAGAGGGGAAAGAGACCCAGTACTTC.

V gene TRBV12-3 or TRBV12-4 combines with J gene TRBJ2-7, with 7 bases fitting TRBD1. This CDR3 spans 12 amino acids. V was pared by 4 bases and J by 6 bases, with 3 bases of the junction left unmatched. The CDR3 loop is CASSSTGSEQYF. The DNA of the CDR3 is TGTGCCAGCAGTTCGACAGGGTCCGAGCAGTACTTC.

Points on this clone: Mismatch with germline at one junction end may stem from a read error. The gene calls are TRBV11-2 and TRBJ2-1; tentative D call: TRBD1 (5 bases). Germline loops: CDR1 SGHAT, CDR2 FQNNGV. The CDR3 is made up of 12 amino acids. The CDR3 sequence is CASSLLGELGLF. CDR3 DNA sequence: TGTGCCAGCAGCTTGCTAGGGGAACTTGGACTCTTC.

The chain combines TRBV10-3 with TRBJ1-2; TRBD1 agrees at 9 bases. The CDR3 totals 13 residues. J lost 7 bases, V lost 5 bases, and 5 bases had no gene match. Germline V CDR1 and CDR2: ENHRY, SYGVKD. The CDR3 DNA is TGTGCCATCAGTCCGGGACAGGGTCGTGGCTACACCTTC. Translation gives CAISPGQGRGYTF.

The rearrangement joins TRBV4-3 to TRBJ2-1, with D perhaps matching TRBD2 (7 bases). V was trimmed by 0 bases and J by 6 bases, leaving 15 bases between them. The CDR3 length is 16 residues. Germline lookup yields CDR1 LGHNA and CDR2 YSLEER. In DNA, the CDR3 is TGCGCCAGCAGCCAAGATACGGGGGGCCGGGGCAATGAGCAGTTCTTC. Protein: CASSQDTGGRGNEQFF.

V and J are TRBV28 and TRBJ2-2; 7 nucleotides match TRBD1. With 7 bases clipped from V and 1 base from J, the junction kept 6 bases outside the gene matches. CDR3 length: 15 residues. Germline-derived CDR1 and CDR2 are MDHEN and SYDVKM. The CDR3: CASIPGGQNTGELFF. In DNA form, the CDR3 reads TGTGCCAGCATCCCAGGGGGTCAGAACACCGGGGAGCTGTTTTTT.

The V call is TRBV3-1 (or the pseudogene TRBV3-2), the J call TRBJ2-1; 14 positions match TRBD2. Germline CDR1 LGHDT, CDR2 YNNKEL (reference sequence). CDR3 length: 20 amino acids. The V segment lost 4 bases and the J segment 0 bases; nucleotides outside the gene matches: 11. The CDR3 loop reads CASSLGLAGGPQSSYNEQFF. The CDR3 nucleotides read TGTGCCAGCAGCCTCGGACTAGCGGGAGGACCCCAGAGCTCCTACAATGAGCAGTTCTTC.

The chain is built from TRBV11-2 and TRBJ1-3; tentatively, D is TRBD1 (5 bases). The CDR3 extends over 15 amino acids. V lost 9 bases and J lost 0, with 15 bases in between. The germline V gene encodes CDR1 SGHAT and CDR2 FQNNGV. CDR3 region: CASSRGGSSGNTIYF. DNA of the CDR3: TGTGCCAGTTCGAGGGGAGGAAGCTCTGGAAACACCATATATTTT.

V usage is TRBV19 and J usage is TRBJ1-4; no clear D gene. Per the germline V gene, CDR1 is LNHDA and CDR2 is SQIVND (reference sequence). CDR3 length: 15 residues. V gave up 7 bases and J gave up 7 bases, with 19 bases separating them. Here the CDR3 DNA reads TGTGCCAGTACCACCCAGACGAGGTCGAGTGAAAAACTGTTTTTT. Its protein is CASTTQTRSSEKLFF.

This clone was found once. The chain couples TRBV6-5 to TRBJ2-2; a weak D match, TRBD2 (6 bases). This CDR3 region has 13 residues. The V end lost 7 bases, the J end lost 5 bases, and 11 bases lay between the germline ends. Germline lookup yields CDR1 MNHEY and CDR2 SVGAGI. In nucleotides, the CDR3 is TGTGCCAGCAAGTTGGGAGGTACCGGGGAGCTGTTTTTT. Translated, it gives CASKLGGTGELFF.

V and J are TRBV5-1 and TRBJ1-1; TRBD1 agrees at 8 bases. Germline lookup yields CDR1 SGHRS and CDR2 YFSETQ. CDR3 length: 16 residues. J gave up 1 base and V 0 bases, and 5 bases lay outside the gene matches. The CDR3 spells CASSLGTGYANTEAFF. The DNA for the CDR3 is TGCGCCAGCAGCTTGGGGACAGGGTATGCGAACACTGAAGCTTTCTTT.

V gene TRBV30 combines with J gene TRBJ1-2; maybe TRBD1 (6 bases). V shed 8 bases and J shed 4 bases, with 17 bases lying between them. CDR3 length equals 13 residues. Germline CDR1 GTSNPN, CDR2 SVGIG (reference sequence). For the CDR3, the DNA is TGTGCCGCCCAAGGGGGGGGTTTCTATGGCTACACCTTC. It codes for CAAQGGGFYGYTF.

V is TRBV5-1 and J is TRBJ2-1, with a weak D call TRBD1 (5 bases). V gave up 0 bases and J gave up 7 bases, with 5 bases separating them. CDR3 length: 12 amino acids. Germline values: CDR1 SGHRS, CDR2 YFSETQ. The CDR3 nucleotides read TGCGCCAGCAGCTTGGCAGGGAATGAGCAGTTCTTC. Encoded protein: CASSLAGNEQFF. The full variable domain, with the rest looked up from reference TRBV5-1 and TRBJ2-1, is KAGVTQTPRYLIKTRGQQVTLSCSPISGHRSVSWYQQTPGQGLQFLFEYFSETQRNKGNFPGRFSGRQFSNSRSEMNVSTLELGDSALYLCASSLAGNEQFFGPGTRLTVL.

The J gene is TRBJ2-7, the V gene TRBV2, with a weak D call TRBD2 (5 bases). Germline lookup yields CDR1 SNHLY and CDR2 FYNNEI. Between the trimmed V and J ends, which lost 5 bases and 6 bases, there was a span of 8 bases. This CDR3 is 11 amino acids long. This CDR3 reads CASSKTTEQYF. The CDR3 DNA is TGTGCCAGCAGTAAGACTACCGAGCAGTACTTC.

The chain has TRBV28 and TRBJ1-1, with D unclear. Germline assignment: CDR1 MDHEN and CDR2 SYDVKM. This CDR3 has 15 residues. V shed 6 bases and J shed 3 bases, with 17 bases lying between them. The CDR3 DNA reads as TGTGCCAGCAGCCTGTCCCTCTATTCGCACACTGAAGCTTTCTTT. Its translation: CASSLSLYSHTEAFF.

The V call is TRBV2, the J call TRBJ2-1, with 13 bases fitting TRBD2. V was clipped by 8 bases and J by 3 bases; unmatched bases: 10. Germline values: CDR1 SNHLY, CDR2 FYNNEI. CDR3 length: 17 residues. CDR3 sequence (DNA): TGTGCCAGCGCCACCGGGACTAGCGGGATTAACTACAATGAGCAGTTCTTC. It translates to CASATGTSGINYNEQFF.

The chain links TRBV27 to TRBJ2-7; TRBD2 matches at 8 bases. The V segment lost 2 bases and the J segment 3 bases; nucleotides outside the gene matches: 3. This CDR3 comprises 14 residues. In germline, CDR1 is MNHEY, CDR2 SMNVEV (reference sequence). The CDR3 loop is CASSLAGGLYEQYF. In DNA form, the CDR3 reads TGTGCCAGCAGTTTAGCGGGAGGCCTCTACGAGCAGTACTTC.

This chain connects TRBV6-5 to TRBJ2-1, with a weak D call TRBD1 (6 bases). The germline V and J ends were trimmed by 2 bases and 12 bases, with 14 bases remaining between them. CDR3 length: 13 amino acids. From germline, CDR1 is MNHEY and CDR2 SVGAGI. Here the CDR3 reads CASSYPGTQRQFF. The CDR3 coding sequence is TGTGCCAGCAGTTACCCCGGGACACAGAGGCAGTTCTTC.